Sequencing of this T cell receptor beta chain was carried out in a study of blood T cell repertoires in COVID-19. As originally analysed: Using reference gene primer amplification, nucleated cell counts were estimated. Only in-frame clones appear in the TCRdb table, and some are missing; sequencing was by immunoSEQ multiplex PCR. V, J and clone size derive from that table, while D and trimming were established from the DNA sequence. The sample lists approximately 50,000 clones; roughly 90% were seen once. The CDR3 loop spans 16 amino acids. Trimming stripped 5 bases from V and 1 base from J, with 16 bases between. The germline V gene encodes CDR1 SGHNT and CDR2 YENEEA.

Specimen: peripheral blood. The sequence derives from a human donor in a cohort sampled during active COVID-19. The V gene is TRBV11-3, the J gene TRBJ2-3; weak D call: TRBD2 (7 bases). CDR3 amino acids: CASSPRGGGGTDTQYF. The CDR3 coding sequence is TGTGCCAGCAGCCCCCGGGGAGGGGGAGGCACAGATACGCAGTATTTT.